These 19 T cell receptor beta chains originate from one sample sequenced in a study of T-cell reconstitution after alpha-beta-depleted transplantation in children. The authors prepared the TCRbeta library with unique molecular identifiers. TCRdb ran MiXCR on the PCR reads and lists one entry per CDR3 protein. The data hold approximately 400,000 distinct CDR3 sequences, with under 20% observed a single time. Sequenced here: PBMCs, mostly from graft donor cells, sampled 360 days after TCRalphabeta/CD19-depleted stem cell transplant. Every receptor here comes from a boy under three years old who had a stem cell transplant for Wiskott-Aldrich syndrome, so the T cells may come from the graft donor.

Only a few counts were recorded for this clonotype. The chain is built from TRBV9 and TRBJ2-3; TRBD1 matches 9 bases. Looked up from germline, CDR1 is SGDLS and CDR2 is YYNGEE. CDR3 length: 15 residues. V lost 2 bases to trimming and J lost 3 bases; unmatched junction nucleotides: 4. The CDR3 sequence is CASSVHRGLTDTQYF. CDR3 sequence (DNA): TGTGCCAGCAGCGTCCACAGGGGGCTTACAGATACGCAGTATTTT. Full variable domain (remainder filled in from reference TRBV9 and TRBJ2-3): DSGVTQTPKHLITATGQRVTLRCSPRSGDLSVYWYQQSLDQGLQFLIQYYNGEERAKGNILERFSAQQFPDLHSELNLSSLELGDSALYFCASSVHRGLTDTQYFGPGTRLTVL.

This clonotype was detected only a few times. The gene calls are TRBV6-5 and TRBJ1-6; weak D call: TRBD1 (6 bases). CDR1 MNHEY and CDR2 SVGAGI come from the germline V gene. The CDR3 has 18 amino acids. The V end lost 2 bases, the J end lost 0 bases, and 14 bases lay between the germline ends. CDR3 nucleotides: TGTGCCAGCAGTTACCGTCCCCAGGGGAGCTCCTATAATTCACCCCTCCACTTT. This gives the protein CASSYRPQGSSYNSPLHF.

This clonotype was counted only a few times. The chain is built from TRBV7-2 and TRBJ1-2; tentative D call: TRBD1 (6 bases). This CDR3 region has 15 residues. The V gene's germline CDR1 is SGHTA and CDR2 FQGNSA. Trimming pared 4 bases from V and 3 bases from J, leaving 15 bases between. The CDR3 DNA sequence: TGTGCCAGCAGCTCAACAGGGAATCCGGACTATGGCTACACCTTC. Translated: CASSSTGNPDYGYTF.

This sequence joins TRBV3-1 and TRBJ2-7; perhaps D is TRBD1 or TRBD2 (5 bases each). Trimming cost V 2 bases and J 2 bases, with 19 bases left between them. The CDR3 extends over 17 amino acids. Germline assignment: CDR1 LGHDT and CDR2 YNNKEL (reference sequence). This chain's CDR3 is CASSQRGASSGTYEQYF. The CDR3, as DNA: TGTGCCAGCAGCCAAAGGGGCGCTTCATCCGGGACCTACGAGCAGTACTTC.

This clonotype was observed a few times. CDR3 amino acids: CASSLAPGLAGEETQYF. The CDR3 DNA sequence: TGTGCCAGCAGTTTAGCCCCGGGACTAGCGGGAGAGGAGACCCAGTACTTC. The rearrangement uses TRBV12-3 or TRBV12-4 and TRBJ2-5; 14 nucleotides line up with TRBD2. CDR3 length: 17 residues. J lost 5 bases, V lost 0 bases, and 5 bases had no gene match.

The V call is TRBV20-1, the J call TRBJ1-2, with a weak D call TRBD1 (6 bases). V dropped 1 base and J dropped 7 bases, with 16 bases sitting between them. In germline, CDR1 is DFQATT, CDR2 SNEGSKA (reference sequence). CDR3 length equals 14 residues. This chain's CDR3 is CSARGLNRVAGYTF. In DNA, the CDR3 is TGCAGTGCTAGAGGCCTGAACAGGGTGGCTGGCTACACCTTC.

This chain uses TRBV11-2 with TRBJ2-2; D might be TRBD2 (7 bases). The CDR3 sequence is 17 residues long. The germline V gene has CDR1 SGHAT and CDR2 FQNNGV. Trimming removed 6 bases from V and 9 bases from J, with 26 bases in between. For the CDR3, the DNA is TGTGCCAGCAGAGGCCGGGGGGCGTGGAGTATGGGCCGGGAGCTGTTTTTT. Protein product: CASRGRGAWSMGRELFF.

The chain uses TRBV27 and TRBJ1-2; D may be TRBD1 (5 bases). The CDR3 runs 16 residues. V lost 6 bases and J 4 bases, leaving 21 bases between the germline ends. Per germline, CDR1 MNHEY and CDR2 SMNVEV (reference sequence). CDR3 sequence: CASSRREGIGFYGYTF. DNA for the CDR3: TGTGCCAGCAGCAGAAGGGAGGGGATCGGTTTCTATGGCTACACCTTC.

The chain combines TRBV24-1 with TRBJ2-2, with D unresolved. Trimming removed 0 bases at V and 2 bases at J, with 9 bases between. Germline CDR1 is KGHDR and CDR2 is SFDVKD. The CDR3 sequence is 16 residues long. The CDR3 nucleotides are TGTGCCACCAGTGATTTGGGCAGGCCTAACACCGGGGAGCTGTTTTTT. This encodes CATSDLGRPNTGELFF.

There are a few counts of this clonotype. This rearrangement joins TRBV7-9 to TRBJ2-3; 10 bases line up with TRBD2. Germline CDR1 is SEHNR and CDR2 is FQNEAQ (reference sequence). The V gene end was trimmed by 5 bases and the J gene end by 0 bases; junction bases not matched to a gene: 5. The CDR3 loop spans 16 amino acids. CDR3: CASSVPSGRSTDTQYF. The CDR3, as DNA: TGTGCCAGCAGCGTCCCTAGCGGGAGAAGCACAGATACGCAGTATTTT.

This clonotype turned up a few times. This rearrangement joins TRBV11-1 to TRBJ2-4, with 7 positions matching TRBD1. The CDR3 covers 18 residues. Trimming removed 5 bases from V and 6 bases from J; junction bases left unmatched: 19. Germline V CDR1 and CDR2: SGHAT, FQDESV (reference sequence). CDR3 amino acids: CASSPSWWTGQISNIQYF. The CDR3, as DNA: TGTGCCAGCAGCCCAAGCTGGTGGACGGGACAGATCTCAAACATTCAGTACTTC. The variable domain in full, with the rest retrieved from reference TRBV11-1 and TRBJ2-4, is EAEVAQSPRYKITEKSQAVAFWCDPISGHATLYWYRQILGQGPELLVQFQDESVVDDSQLPKDRFSAERLKGVDSTLKIQPAELGDSAMYLCASSPSWWTGQISNIQYFGAGTRLSVL.

The chain employs TRBV4-3 and TRBJ2-1, with D possibly called TRBD1 or TRBD2 (5 bases each). V lost 1 base and J 4 bases, leaving 17 bases between the germline ends. In germline, CDR1 is LGHNA, CDR2 YSLEER. CDR3 length equals 17 residues. The CDR3 DNA is TGCGCCAGCAGCCAAGTTTGGATAGTGGGGGATTACAATGAGCAGTTCTTC. Its protein is CASSQVWIVGDYNEQFF.

The V and J genes are TRBV21-1 and TRBJ2-5; the table's D call, TRBD1, was not checked against the DNA. TRBV21-1 is a listed pseudogene. This CDR3 contains 16 residues. The CDR3 region has the DNA TGTGCCAGCAACATATTACCGGGACAGGGGGCGGAGACCCAGTACTTC. Its translation is CASNILPGQGAETQYF.

This sequence joins TRBV5-1 and TRBJ2-5; D unclear. Trimming removed 0 bases from V and 3 bases from J, with 9 bases in between. This CDR3 contains 14 residues. From germline, CDR1 is SGHRS and CDR2 YFSETQ. Here the CDR3 DNA reads TGCGCCAGCAGCTTGGCACGGACCAAAGAGACCCAGTACTTC. This codes for CASSLARTKETQYF.

This clonotype was seen a handful of times. The rearrangement joins TRBV7-2 to TRBJ2-2; no definite D call. Germline V CDR1 and CDR2: SGHTA, FQGNSA. The CDR3 sequence is 11 residues long. V lost 7 bases to trimming and J lost 9 bases, with 9 bases between them. CDR3 DNA: TGTGCCAGCAATACTGGCCGGGAGCTGTTTTTT. Translation: CASNTGRELFF.

This clonotype came up a few times. The chain joins TRBV12-3 or TRBV12-4 to TRBJ1-5, with 10 bases aligning to TRBD1. There are 14 residues in the CDR3. Germline trimming cut 5 bases from V and 4 bases from J; bases unmatched to any gene: 2. This CDR3 is CASSKGQGNQPQHF. DNA of the CDR3: TGTGCCAGCAGTAAGGGACAGGGGAATCAGCCCCAGCATTTT.

This clonotype was observed at least ten times. V gene TRBV6-2 or TRBV6-3 combines with J gene TRBJ2-7; 8 bases line up with TRBD1. From germline, CDR1 is MNHEY and CDR2 SVGEGT. The junction had 17 bases not matched to a gene; V was cut back by 2 bases and J by 5 bases. The CDR3 loop spans 18 amino acids. CDR3 amino acids: CASSYPFPRTGQVNEQYF. In nucleotides, the CDR3 is TGTGCCAGCAGTTACCCCTTCCCTCGGACAGGGCAGGTAAACGAGCAGTACTTC.

V and J are TRBV12-3 or TRBV12-4 and TRBJ2-3; TRBD2 matches at 10 bases. The V segment lost 7 bases and the J segment 2 bases; nucleotides outside the gene matches: 6. There are 15 residues in the CDR3. CDR3 protein: CASNKREGLTDTQYF. The CDR3 nucleotides read TGTGCCAGCAATAAGCGGGAGGGCCTCACAGATACGCAGTATTTT.

Regarding this clonotype: Germline and junction disagree at one end, which may indicate a read error. The rearrangement uses TRBV7-1 and TRBJ2-7; D not certain. TRBV7-1 is an ORF for which the function is uncertain. This CDR3 contains 14 residues. The CDR3 here is CAISSGLLSYEQYF. In DNA form, the CDR3 reads TGTGCCATCAGCTCCGGGCTCCTCTCCTACGAGCAGTACTTC.